Following are 22 T cell receptor beta chains from one sample sequenced in a study of identical twins. TCRdb re-derived calls from the 5' RACE reads in MiXCR, one entry per CDR3 protein. Of about 900,000 distinct CDR3 sequences listed, 9% to 15% are singletons. This same sample was also part of a study on yellow fever vaccine responses in identical twins.

The source material was PBMCs. These receptors originate from a young woman in good health.

This clonotype occurred a few times. Here the CDR3 reads CASSEDRTLGGKLFF. The CDR3 region has the DNA TGTGCCAGCAGCGAGGACAGGACACTAGGTGGAAAACTGTTTTTT. This sequence joins TRBV7-9 and TRBJ1-4, with TRBD1 identical over 7 bases. The CDR3 covers 15 residues. Per germline, CDR1 SEHNR and CDR2 FQNEAQ (reference sequence). Germline trimming cut 5 bases from V and 10 bases from J; bases unmatched to any gene: 13.

The chain uses TRBV12-3 or TRBV12-4 and TRBJ2-2; D unclear. Trimming pared 6 bases from V and 4 bases from J, leaving 9 bases between. The CDR3 sequence is 13 residues long. Written as DNA, the CDR3 is TGTGCCAGCAGCCCGTCCCCCACCGGGGAGCTGTTTTTT. This translates into CASSPSPTGELFF.

This clonotype has just a few counts. The chain couples TRBV7-9 to TRBJ2-3; 9 bases are shared with TRBD1. CDR3 length: 14 amino acids. J was trimmed by 4 bases and V by 3 bases; bases with no gene match: 2. Germline V gene sequence: CDR1 SEHNR, CDR2 FQNEAQ (reference sequence). The CDR3 region is CASSFTGGSDTQYF. The CDR3 DNA reads as TGTGCCAGCAGCTTTACAGGGGGCTCAGATACGCAGTATTTT.

This clonotype was detected a few times. The rearrangement joins TRBV2 to TRBJ2-7; D gene ambiguous. This CDR3 spans 15 amino acids. The germline V gene has CDR1 SNHLY and CDR2 FYNNEI. V was cut by 2 bases and J by 0 bases, with 11 bases left in between. CDR3 nucleotides: TGTGCCAGCAGTGAACGGGCGGTACTCTCCTACGAGCAGTACTTC. It translates to CASSERAVLSYEQYF.

The chain couples TRBV4-1 to TRBJ2-1; a weak D match, TRBD2 (5 bases). The CDR3 runs to 18 residues. V was cut by 1 base and J by 3 bases, with 19 bases left in between. Looked up from germline, CDR1 is MGHRA and CDR2 is YSYEKL. As DNA, the CDR3 is TGCGCCAGCAGCCAAGCACCATTCCGGGAACCCTACTACAATGAGCAGTTCTTC. Amino acid sequence: CASSQAPFREPYYNEQFF.

This clonotype occurred a few times. A much larger clonotype is one base distant, so this may be a read error. The genes are TRBV5-1 and TRBJ1-2; D gene uncertain. V was clipped by 1 base and J by 4 bases, with 5 bases between them. Germline-derived CDR1 and CDR2 are SGHRS and YFSETQ. This CDR3 has 12 residues. As DNA, the CDR3 is TGCGCCAGCAGCTTGTACAGCTATGGCTACACCTTC. Protein product: CASSLYSYGYTF. Full variable domain (remainder filled in from reference TRBV5-1 and TRBJ1-2): KAGVTQTPRYLIKTRGQQVTLSCSPISGHRSVSWYQQTPGQGLQFLFEYFSETQRNKGNFPGRFSGRQFSNSRSEMNVSTLELGDSALYLCASSLYSYGYTFGSGTRLTVV.

This clonotype has more than one count but fewer than ten. The chain uses TRBV20-1 and TRBJ2-3; 11 nucleotides agree with TRBD2. The V gene end was trimmed by 1 base and the J gene end by 5 bases; junction bases not matched to a gene: 11. Per germline, CDR1 DFQATT and CDR2 SNEGSKA (reference sequence). The CDR3 is made up of 17 amino acids. CDR3 sequence: CSARVFISTSGIDTQYF. The DNA for the CDR3 is TGCAGTGCTAGAGTCTTTATTTCGACTAGCGGGATAGATACGCAGTATTTT.

There are many counts of this clonotype. The CDR3 nucleotides read TGCGCCAGCAGCTTGGGGCAGGGGGCAAATCAGCCCCAGCATTTT. Translated: CASSLGQGANQPQHF. The chain links TRBV5-1 to TRBJ1-5; 8 positions match TRBD1. Germline assignment: CDR1 SGHRS and CDR2 YFSETQ. This CDR3 is 15 amino acids long. The trim removed 0 bases at V and 4 bases at J, leaving 3 bases unmatched.

V and J are TRBV5-1 and TRBJ2-5, with 9 bases lining up with TRBD2. Trimming took 4 bases from V and 5 from J; bases not matched to a gene: 12. Germline V CDR1 and CDR2: SGHRS, YFSETQ. The CDR3 loop spans 16 amino acids. CDR3 loop: CASSLPSGMAGETQYF. CDR3 bases: TGCGCCAGCAGCCTACCTAGCGGGATGGCCGGGGAGACCCAGTACTTC.

This chain joins TRBV6-1 and TRBJ2-5; TRBD2 matches at 10 bases. V lost 6 bases and J lost 5; bases outside the gene matches: 15. Germline V gene data show CDR1 as MNHNS and CDR2 as SASEGT. This CDR3 comprises 17 residues. This CDR3 is CASSPRPGLATLETQYF. CDR3 bases: TGTGCCAGCAGCCCCCGCCCGGGACTAGCGACCCTCGAGACCCAGTACTTC.

V gene TRBV4-1 combines with J gene TRBJ2-1; TRBD2 agrees at 11 bases. V was clipped by 0 bases and J by 6 bases; unmatched bases: 4. The CDR3 is made up of 16 amino acids. Looked up from germline, CDR1 is MGHRA and CDR2 is YSYEKL. CDR3 DNA: TGCGCCAGCAGCCAAGATCAGGGGACTAGCGGCAATGAGCAGTTCTTC. Residues: CASSQDQGTSGNEQFF.

The chain has TRBV15 and TRBJ2-1, with 9 bases matching TRBD1. The CDR3 runs to 12 residues. In germline, CDR1 is LNHNV, CDR2 YYDKDF (reference sequence). The V gene end was trimmed by 11 bases and the J gene end by 12 bases; junction bases not matched to a gene: 11. CDR3 nucleotide sequence: TGTGCCGCCGGGACAGGGCTCTCTGGGCAGTTCTTC. Translated: CAAGTGLSGQFF.

Ten or more counts support this clonotype. The chain employs TRBV7-2 and TRBJ1-6; D is undetermined. From germline, CDR1 is SGHTA and CDR2 FQGNSA. Trimming removed 1 base at V and 10 bases at J, with 11 bases between. The CDR3 is made up of 14 amino acids. The CDR3 region is CASSLGGFSSPLHF. For the CDR3, the DNA is TGTGCCAGCAGCTTAGGGGGTTTCAGCTCACCCCTCCACTTT.

This clonotype appeared a few times. This chain links TRBV4-1 with TRBJ2-2; 10 positions match TRBD2. Trimming took 3 bases from V and 6 from J; bases not matched to a gene: 4. The germline gives CDR1 MGHRA, CDR2 YSYEKL. The CDR3 covers 15 residues. The CDR3 DNA reads as TGCGCCAGCAGCCACGGGGGACTAGCGCCCGGGGAGCTGTTTTTT. The encoded protein is CASSHGGLAPGELFF.

This clonotype occurred many times. The chain couples TRBV5-1 to TRBJ1-5; D possibly corresponds to TRBD1 (5 bases). V shed 0 bases and J shed 4 bases, with 8 bases lying between them. The CDR3 contains 14 residues. The germline V gene has CDR1 SGHRS and CDR2 YFSETQ. The CDR3 sequence is CASSLEGINQPQHF. In nucleotides, the CDR3 is TGCGCCAGCAGCTTGGAGGGGATAAATCAGCCCCAGCATTTT.

There are many counts of this clonotype. The CDR3 loop is CASSLTSMSSYEQYV. DNA for the CDR3: TGTGCCAGCAGCTTAACTAGCATGAGCTCCTACGAGCAGTACGTC. The chain joins TRBV7-2 to TRBJ2-7, with D perhaps matching TRBD2 (6 bases). Trimming stripped 2 bases from V and 0 bases from J, with 11 bases between. Germline CDR1 SGHTA, CDR2 FQGNSA. The CDR3 is 15 residues long.

V usage is TRBV7-9 and J usage is TRBJ2-7, with a tentative D call TRBD2 (5 bases). This CDR3 comprises 15 residues. V was trimmed by 1 base and J by 0 bases, leaving 10 bases between them. In germline, CDR1 is SEHNR, CDR2 FQNEAQ (reference sequence). The CDR3 bases are TGTGCCAGCAGCTTAGGTCCAGCGGACTCCTACGAGCAGTACGTC. Protein: CASSLGPADSYEQYV.

The chain links TRBV20-1 to TRBJ1-5; the D is unclear. Deletions cut 3 bases from V and 0 bases from J, with 15 bases between. The CDR3 is 16 amino acids. Per germline, CDR1 DFQATT and CDR2 SNEGSKA (reference sequence). The CDR3 DNA sequence: TGCAGTGCTAGGGCTCCCTCGGAGGGTAGCAATCAGCCCCAGCATTTT. The encoded protein is CSARAPSEGSNQPQHF.

The V call is TRBV28, the J call TRBJ1-1; TRBD1 is a possible D gene (6 bases). Germline lookup yields CDR1 MDHEN and CDR2 SYDVKM. V lost 3 bases, J lost 4 bases, and 12 bases lay in between. This CDR3 has 14 amino acids. The CDR3 loop reads CASSLRGASTEAFF. The CDR3 region has the DNA TGTGCCAGCAGTTTGCGGGGGGCGAGCACTGAAGCTTTCTTT.

This clonotype has a handful of counts. The chain couples TRBV5-1 to TRBJ2-5; unclear D gene. This CDR3 has 13 amino acids. The V gene lost 0 bases and the J gene lost 5 bases, with 8 bases spanning the gap. Germline CDR1 SGHRS, CDR2 YFSETQ. CDR3 sequence: CASSLAMEETQYF. CDR3 coding DNA: TGCGCCAGCAGCTTGGCCATGGAGGAGACCCAGTACTTC.

V and J are TRBV27 and TRBJ1-5, with D perhaps matching TRBD1 (6 bases). This CDR3 contains 16 residues. Trimming shortened V by 3 bases and J by 5 bases, and 17 bases separated the two germline ends. Germline values: CDR1 MNHEY, CDR2 SMNVEV (reference sequence). CDR3 DNA sequence: TGTGCCAGCAGTTTCCCCTCCGGGACAAAAGATCAGCCCCAGCATTTT. This gives the protein CASSFPSGTKDQPQHF.

A few counts support this clonotype. This rearrangement joins TRBV2 to TRBJ2-7, with TRBD2 identical over 9 bases. The CDR3 contains 13 residues. Germline V gene lookup returns CDR1 SNHLY and CDR2 FYNNEI. V shed 4 bases, J shed 6 bases, and the junction held 4 bases outside the gene matches. CDR3 sequence (DNA): TGTGCCAGCAGTGCCCTTAGCGGGAGCGAGCAGTACTTC. Protein sequence: CASSALSGSEQYF.